This T cell receptor beta chain was retrieved from a study of blood T cells in healthy people across ages. In its sample, this clonotype was seen a few times. Antigen: not known. Study-wide findings and caveats: The fall in TCR beta diversity per million T cells was roughly linear with age.

Donors were healthy Caucasian individuals from Russia aged about 6 to 90. Together with a sample-barcoded 5' primer, a J-beta primer mix was included in a second PCR lasting roughly 6 to 12 cycles. Via MiXCR, TCRdb re-called the 5' RACE reads, giving one row per CDR3 protein. In the table there are about 800,000 distinct CDR3 sequences, 58% of which are singletons. Germline lookup yields CDR1 SQVTM and CDR2 ANQGSEA. There are 12 residues in the CDR3. The V segment lost 5 bases and the J segment 6 bases; nucleotides outside the gene matches: 4. Sequenced: blood. The TCR sequence derives from a man aged 30 to 45 in good health. The genes are TRBV29-1 and TRBJ2-4; TRBD2 matches 7 bases. CDR3 sequence (DNA): TGCAGCGTTTCGGGGGGACCAAACATTCAGTACTTC. This codes for CSVSGGPNIQYF.